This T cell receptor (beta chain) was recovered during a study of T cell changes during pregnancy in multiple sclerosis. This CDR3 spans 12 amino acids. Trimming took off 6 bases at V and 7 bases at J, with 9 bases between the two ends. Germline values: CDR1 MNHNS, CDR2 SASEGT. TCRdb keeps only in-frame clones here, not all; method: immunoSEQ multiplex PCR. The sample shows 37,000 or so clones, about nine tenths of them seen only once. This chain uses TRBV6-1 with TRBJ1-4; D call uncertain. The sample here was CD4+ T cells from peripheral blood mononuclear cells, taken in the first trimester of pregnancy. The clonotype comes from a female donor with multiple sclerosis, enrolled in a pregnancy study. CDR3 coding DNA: TGTGCCAGCAGCCCCCCGTTTGAAAAACTGTTTTTT. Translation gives CASSPPFEKLFF.